This entry is about one T cell receptor (beta chain). The target of this receptor is not known. Base qualities are not recorded, but no much larger clone differs from it by a single base. Library creation used the immunoSEQ multiplex PCR assay. For the multiplex PCR, a mixture combining 60 forward primers for TCR Vbeta segments and 13 reverse primers for TCR Jbeta segments was used. The CDR3 region of rearranged TCR beta genes was amplified from genomic DNA by a multiplex PCR assay. The amplified TCR beta libraries were sequenced on the Illumina HiSeq System as 87-base-pair reads. Under the source paper's analysis protocol: Across the 700 or so repertoires, a later analysis counted around 80 million unique TCR beta chains, approximately 10 million of which were shared by at least two donors. Raw reads were error-corrected and collapsed into unique sequences by a nearest-neighbor algorithm in which closely related sequences were merged to remove PCR and sequencing errors. CDR3 sequences were aligned to IMGT reference sequences to assign V, D and J gene segments. Each retained sequence needed at least a six-nucleotide match to both a V gene segment and a J gene segment. Rearrangements were called productive when the CDR3 lacked stop codons and stayed in frame with V and J; all others were non-productive. CDR3 was defined by IMGT convention, running from the second conserved V-encoded cysteine to the conserved J-encoded phenylalanine. The earlier analysis of some 540 of the donors excluded any sequence lacking an unambiguous match to a single V gene segment. An earlier analysis of about 590 of the donors classified V segments as functional when productive rearrangements were above 56.7% and as segregating when the standard deviation between donors was above 5%. To diagnose cytomegalovirus status from the catalog of TCR beta chain sequences, a statistical classification framework was built. In a later analysis, TCR nucleotide sequences were compared against IMGT/GENE-DB human TR gene sequences so that V and J genes could be assigned. The TCRdist pipeline was used in a later analysis to assign CDR3 sequences and most-parsimonious VDJ recombination scenarios. In a later analysis, each TCR beta chain was defined by its CDR3 amino acid sequence together with its V-gene family, and reads lacking a unique V-gene family were excluded. In a later analysis, 450 to 600 highly shared, low-generation-probability nucleotide sequences were removed to address suspected cross-contamination and a sequencing artifact. In a later analysis, a clonal expansion index was calculated for each public chain from normalized within-repertoire ranks of inferred template counts. In a later analysis, generation probabilities were computed using a VDJ recombination model fitted to out-of-frame rearrangements, and the results were checked against IGoR. In a later analysis, TCR-TCR, TCR-HLA and TCR-CMV co-occurrence was scored with hypergeometric tests, and a repertoire-size bias correction was applied to TCR pairs. A later analysis estimated false discovery rates by permuting HLA or CMV assignments 20 times. In a later analysis, co-occurring TCRs were grouped using DBSCAN, with TCRdist sequence similarity added in when clustering inside HLA-allele-positive subsets. For co-occurrence clustering, repertoires with fewer than 30,000 or more than 120,000 public chains were excluded, along with a handful of repertoires with anomalous nucleotide sharing. Not all clones reach the TCRdb copy of this immuneACCESS table, which keeps in-frame sequences only. Checked studies attribute under half of the gap to unresolved V genes and leave the rest unexplained. The V and J calls and clone size come from that table; D and trimming were worked out from the DNA. This sample lists some 160,000 clones; roughly 75% were detected once. Together, the top ten hold approximately 5.1% of the sample.

From cysteine to phenylalanine, the CDR3 is 15 amino acids long. This entry keeps only the CDR3 DNA: 45 bases, framed from base 1. Unmatched junction bases come to 6, with V trimmed by 4 bases and J by 3 bases. CDR1 and CDR2 are drawn from the germline V gene: MRHNA, SNTAGT. This entry is derived from a study of cytomegalovirus exposure and HLA in healthy donors (dated 2017 in TCRdb). Notes on the research overall: An earlier analysis of roughly 630 of the donors reported 250 to 350 Gb of sequence data and 100 million to 140 million unique TCR beta sequences from about 179 million T cells. A later genetic analysis took genome-wide SNP genotypes for about 55% of the 666 donors and used that subset as a discovery cohort. In an earlier analysis of a few hundred of the donors, high-throughput TCR beta sequencing was used to judge whether each TCR beta V gene segment behaved as functional or pseudogenic. Rather than using new phenotypic data, the later analysis identified candidate immune exposures from TCR beta sequences and from how often those sequences occurred across donors. Using immunosequencing, the study profiled T cell repertoires from 500 to 800 subjects and related those repertoires to cytomegalovirus serostatus. The number of typed donors differed by locus: about 620-630 for A, B, C, DRB1 and DQB1; approximately 520 for DQA1; some 610 for DPA1; and some 430 for DPB1. To study patterns of TCR occurrence, a later analysis re-analyzed previously published TCR beta repertoires from around 660 donors and added high-resolution HLA genotyping. The aim of the study was to test whether cataloging public T cell receptors could identify signatures of past pathogen exposure. About 280 gigabases of sequencing data and approximately 92 million unique TCR sequences made up an early release that covered nearly 650 HLA-typed donors. Among roughly 400 genotyped donors of the cohort, an average of roughly 230,000 unique TCR beta nucleotide sequences was sequenced per donor, of which about 20% were non-productive. Besides the first cohort of approximately 670 subjects, a separate validation cohort made up of roughly 120 different subjects was used. HLA typing included class I and class II loci at four-digit resolution. The study combined high-throughput TCR immunosequencing, statistical association of individual TCRs with disease status, and machine learning to predict cytomegalovirus infection status. All discovery cohort repertoires had been generated using a single sequencing platform. Because of strong linkage in the cohort, five DR-DQ haplotypes were treated as single units for association and clustering. Donor age, sex, ethnicity and CMV serostatus were compiled alongside the repertoire data. Of the 300 to 500 genotyped donors, less than 90% were placed in the genetic ancestry cluster associated with self-reported Caucasian donors. Results and caveats for the whole study, not just this receptor: In an earlier analysis of a few hundred of the donors, most TCR beta V segments were observed in productive rearrangements about 87% or about 30% of the time, broadly matching IMGT annotations. In the study, 150 to 200 TCR beta chains were listed as associated with cytomegalovirus. Three of the identified cytomegalovirus-associated TCR beta chains were confirmed in vitro to be specific for cytomegalovirus antigens. A later analysis associated about 17,000 TCR beta sequences with specific HLA alleles at a false discovery rate of 0.05. A group of highly shared sequence variants was considered likely to be a technical artifact of the sequencing pipeline. In a later analysis, several top co-occurrence clusters were reported to appear linked to parvovirus B19, influenza, CMV and Epstein-Barr virus. CMV serostatus was the only immune exposure information available for the cohort. Strong co-occurrence of HLA alleles, especially DR and DQ, made assigning TCR associations to individual alleles difficult. In both the original and validation cohorts, the classifier was reported to diagnose cytomegalovirus status with high specificity and sensitivity. Because some donors lacked HLA typing at each locus, the association tests relied only on the typed subset. Correlated functional status among segregating V segments might be attributable to linkage disequilibrium, but an unknown experimental factor could not be ruled out. In a later genetic analysis, a missense DCLRE1C variant was associated with V-gene and J-gene trimming of TCR beta chains, and the association was replicated in an independent cohort. Only TCR beta chains were sequenced in this cohort, and the absence of alpha or paired-chain data limited detectable features. In a later genetic analysis, fewer N-insertions in productive TCRs were reported among donors in an Asian-associated ancestry cluster than the approximately 670-donor mean. The authors suggested that the approach could potentially be extended to other disease states and immunological phenotypes. Most TCR sequences were observed very rarely across donors, whereas some public TCRs were present in many individuals. The earlier analysis of 450 to 700 of the donors excluded about 16 rarely observed V segments, including chromosome 9 orphons, because counts were too low. In a later analysis, HLA-associated TCR beta chains were found to be more clonally expanded and to have lower generation probabilities than equally common non-associated chains. According to a later analysis, most CMV-associated TCR beta chains appeared to be HLA-restricted, and the HLA associations seemed to be driven largely by CMV exposure. According to a later analysis, TCR association rates differed among HLA loci, with DRB1 alleles showing the most associated TCRs and HLA-C alleles showing the fewest. Presence/absence analyses assumed roughly uniform sequencing depth across donors, an assumption that may not hold. Some IMGT-functional V segments, including TRBV6-2 and TRBV6-3, could not be told apart with the 87-base-pair reads, so those segments were excluded. A further reported finding was that TCR beta sequences accurately predicted the HLA-A and HLA-B alleles for most subjects in the first cohort.

The cohort was made up of about 610 healthy bone marrow donors. At the time of sampling, every cohort member was nominally healthy, though immune exposures that went unrecorded were likely present. The donor was CMV seronegative and was included in the group of about 350 seronegative cohort members. Each donor provided a peripheral blood sample, and peripheral blood mononuclear cells were used for TCR beta sequencing. The Qiagen DNeasy Blood Extraction Kit was used to extract genomic DNA from the blood cell samples. This sequence was found in a man aged 35-49 years in good health and CMV-seronegative. The sequenced sample consisted of PBMCs. Recombination connected TRBV6-4 to TRBJ1-5; 7 central nucleotides agree with TRBD1. The bases read TGTGCCAGCAGTGCTCCGGGACAGACCAATCAGCCCCAGCATTTT. Translated, it gives CASSAPGQTNQPQHF.